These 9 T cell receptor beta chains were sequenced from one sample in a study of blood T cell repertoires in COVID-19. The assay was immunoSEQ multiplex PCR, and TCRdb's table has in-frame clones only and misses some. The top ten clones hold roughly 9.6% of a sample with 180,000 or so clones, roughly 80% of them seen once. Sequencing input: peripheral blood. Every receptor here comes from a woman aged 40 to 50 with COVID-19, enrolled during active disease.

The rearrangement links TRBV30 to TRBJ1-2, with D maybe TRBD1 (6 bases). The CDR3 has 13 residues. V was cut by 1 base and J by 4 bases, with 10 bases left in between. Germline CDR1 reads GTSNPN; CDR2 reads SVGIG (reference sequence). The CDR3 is CAWSAARGYGYTF. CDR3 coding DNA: TGTGCCTGGAGTGCTGCCAGGGGCTATGGCTACACCTTC. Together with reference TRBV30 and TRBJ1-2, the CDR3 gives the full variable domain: SQTIHQWPATLVQPVGSPLSLECTVEGTSNPNLYWYRQAAGRGLQLLFYSVGIGQISSEVPQNLSASRPQDRQFILSSKKLLLSDSGFYLCAWSAARGYGYTFGSGTRLTVV.

The CDR3 DNA is TGTGCCAGCAGCTCCGGGTTGGGTAGGCCAGATACGCAGTATTTT. Protein sequence: CASSSGLGRPDTQYF. V usage is TRBV13 and J usage is TRBJ2-3, with no clear D. V gave up 4 bases and J gave up 4 bases, with 15 bases separating them. CDR3 length equals 15 residues. Per germline, CDR1 PRHDT and CDR2 FYEKMQ (reference sequence).

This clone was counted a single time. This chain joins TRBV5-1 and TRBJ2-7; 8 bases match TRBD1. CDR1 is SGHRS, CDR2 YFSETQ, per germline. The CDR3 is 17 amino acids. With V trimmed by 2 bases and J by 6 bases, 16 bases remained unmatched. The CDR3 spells CASSFLGQGRQTGEQYF. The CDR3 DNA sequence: TGCGCCAGCAGCTTCCTAGGACAGGGACGGCAAACCGGCGAGCAGTACTTC.

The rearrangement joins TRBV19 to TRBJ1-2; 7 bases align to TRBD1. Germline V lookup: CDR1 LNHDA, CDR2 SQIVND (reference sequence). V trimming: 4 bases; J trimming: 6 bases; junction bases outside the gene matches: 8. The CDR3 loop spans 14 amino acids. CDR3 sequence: CASSTLTGPDGYTF. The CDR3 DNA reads TGTGCCAGTAGTACCCTGACAGGGCCGGATGGCTACACCTTC. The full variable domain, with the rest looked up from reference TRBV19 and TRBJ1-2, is DGGITQSPKYLFRKEGQNVTLSCEQNLNHDAMYWYRQDPGQGLRLIYYSQIVNDFQKGDIAEGYSVSREKKESFPLTVTSAQKNPTAFYLCASSTLTGPDGYTFGSGTRLTVV.

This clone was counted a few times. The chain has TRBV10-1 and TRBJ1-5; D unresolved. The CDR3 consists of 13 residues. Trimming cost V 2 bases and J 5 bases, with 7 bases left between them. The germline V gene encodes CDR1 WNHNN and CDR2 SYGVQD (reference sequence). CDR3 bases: TGCGCCAGCAGTGAGGGCACAGATCAGCCCCAGCATTTT. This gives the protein CASSEGTDQPQHF.

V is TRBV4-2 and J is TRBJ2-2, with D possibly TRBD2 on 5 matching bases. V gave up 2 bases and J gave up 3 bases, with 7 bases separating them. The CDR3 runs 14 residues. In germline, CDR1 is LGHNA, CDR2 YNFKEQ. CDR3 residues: CASSQQEDTGELFF. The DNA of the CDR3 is TGTGCCAGCAGCCAACAGGAGGACACCGGGGAGCTGTTTTTT.

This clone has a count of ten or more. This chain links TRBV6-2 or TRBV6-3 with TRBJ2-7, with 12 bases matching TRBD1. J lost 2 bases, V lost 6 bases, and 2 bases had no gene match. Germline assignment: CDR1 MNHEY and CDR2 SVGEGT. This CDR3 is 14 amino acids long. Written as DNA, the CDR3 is TGTGCCAGCAGCGGGACAGGGGGCGCCTACGAGCAGTACGTC. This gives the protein CASSGTGGAYEQYV.

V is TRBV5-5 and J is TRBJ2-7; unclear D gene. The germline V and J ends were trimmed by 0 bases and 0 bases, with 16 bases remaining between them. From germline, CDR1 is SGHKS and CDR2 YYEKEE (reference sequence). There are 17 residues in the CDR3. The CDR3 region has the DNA TGTGCCAGCAGCTTGGAGGTCTCTGGGCCCTACTCCTACGAGCAGTACTTC. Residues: CASSLEVSGPYSYEQYF.

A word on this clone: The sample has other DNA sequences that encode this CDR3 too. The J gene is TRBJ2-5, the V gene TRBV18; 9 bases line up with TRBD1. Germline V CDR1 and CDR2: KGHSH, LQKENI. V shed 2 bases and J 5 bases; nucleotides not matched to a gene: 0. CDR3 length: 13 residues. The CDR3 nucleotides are TGTGCCAGCTCACCAGGACAGGGGGAGACCCAGTACTTC. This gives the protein CASSPGQGETQYF.